The 24 T cell receptor beta chains in this list originate from one sample, sequenced in a study of long-term antiretroviral therapy in people with HIV. This was the immunoSEQ v3.0 assay at survey level. The data were produced by immunoSEQ multiplex PCR, yet TCRdb's version contains in-frame clones alone and is incomplete. The repertoire includes tens of thousands of clones, around 84% of them detected once, and roughly 4.8% sits in the top ten. The specimen comprised unsorted PBMCs, sampled 1.3 years after starting antiretroviral therapy. Source of these receptors: a man aged 55-75 years with HIV.

The chain couples TRBV5-1 to TRBJ1-1, with D maybe TRBD1 (5 bases). This CDR3 has 13 amino acids. The V gene's germline CDR1 is SGHRS and CDR2 YFSETQ. V lost 4 bases and J 3 bases, leaving 10 bases between the germline ends. The CDR3 loop reads CASSGARHTEAFF. Here the CDR3 DNA reads TGCGCCAGCAGCGGGGCCCGCCACACTGAAGCTTTCTTT.

The rearrangement joins TRBV6-6 to TRBJ2-2; 9 positions agree with TRBD2. After removal of 4 bases from V and 6 bases from J, the junction contained 9 bases not matched to a gene. The CDR3 consists of 16 residues. CDR1 is MNHNY and CDR2 is SVGAGI in the germline V gene (reference sequence). CDR3 region: CASSSTRGGSAGELFF. In DNA form, the CDR3 reads TGTGCCAGCAGTTCGACGCGGGGGGGGTCTGCCGGGGAGCTGTTTTTT.

The chain employs TRBV7-8 and TRBJ1-4, with D unresolved. This CDR3 region has 14 residues. Germline values: CDR1 SGHVS, CDR2 FQNEAQ. Trimming left V 1 base short and J 4 bases short, with 7 bases between. CDR3 loop: CASSLDWVNEKLFF. CDR3 DNA sequence: TGTGCCAGCAGCTTAGATTGGGTTAATGAAAAACTGTTTTTT.

The V call is TRBV4-1, the J call TRBJ2-2, with a tentative D call TRBD1 (6 bases). The CDR3 has 17 amino acids. Trimming removed 0 bases at V and 7 bases at J, with 18 bases between. Germline V lookup: CDR1 MGHRA, CDR2 YSYEKL. CDR3 sequence (DNA): TGCGCCAGCAGCCAAGACCGAGGCCTAAGCAGGGGCGGGGAGCTGTTTTTT. Its translation is CASSQDRGLSRGGELFF.

A single count supports this clone. This rearrangement joins TRBV9 to TRBJ2-1, with TRBD2 matching 8 bases. V lost 2 bases and J lost 4; bases outside the gene matches: 2. The CDR3 spans 14 residues. CDR1 SGDLS and CDR2 YYNGEE come from the germline V gene. CDR3 amino acids: CASSVTSGYNEQFF. Written as DNA, the CDR3 is TGTGCCAGCAGCGTTACTAGCGGATACAATGAGCAGTTCTTC.

This clone was seen only once. V gene TRBV7-2 combines with J gene TRBJ1-2; the match to TRBD1 covers 7 bases. The CDR3 consists of 12 residues. The germline gives CDR1 SGHTA, CDR2 FQGNSA. V lost 5 bases to trimming and J lost 7 bases; unmatched junction nucleotides: 4. This CDR3 reads CASSRTGRGYTF. The CDR3 nucleotides are TGTGCCAGCAGCCGGACAGGTCGTGGCTACACCTTC.

Concerning this clone: The same CDR3 can be traced to other DNA sequences in this sample. The chain uses TRBV9 and TRBJ2-7; 12 bases line up with TRBD2. V trimming: 3 bases; J trimming: 3 bases; junction bases outside the gene matches: 1. The V gene's germline CDR1 is SGDLS and CDR2 YYNGEE. The CDR3 contains 14 residues. CDR3 loop: CASSAGLAGYEQYF. Written as DNA, the CDR3 is TGTGCCAGCAGCGCGGGACTAGCGGGCTACGAGCAGTACTTC.

This clone was recorded once. V usage is TRBV18 and J usage is TRBJ1-5; D is possibly TRBD1 (5 bases). CDR1 is KGHSH and CDR2 is LQKENI in the germline V gene. CDR3 size: 15 residues. V was clipped by 4 bases and J by 4 bases, with 14 bases between them. CDR3 nucleotide sequence: TGTGCCAGCTCACGGCAGGGACGGGGGAATCAGCCCCAGCATTTT. It encodes CASSRQGRGNQPQHF.

The chain has TRBV5-1 and TRBJ2-2, with D possibly TRBD1 on 6 matching bases. Germline V gene sequence: CDR1 SGHRS, CDR2 YFSETQ. The CDR3 is made up of 17 amino acids. V was trimmed by 1 base and J by 5 bases, leaving 18 bases between them. In DNA form, the CDR3 reads TGCGCCAGCAGCTTGACCAGGGGCAGTGTTGTTACCGGGGAGCTGTTTTTT. This encodes CASSLTRGSVVTGELFF.

The V call is TRBV9, the J call TRBJ2-1; a possible D gene is TRBD2 (5 bases). CDR1 SGDLS and CDR2 YYNGEE come from the germline V gene. The CDR3 has 18 residues. Trimming cost V 0 bases and J 2 bases, with 18 bases left between them. CDR3 nucleotides: TGTGCCAGCAGCGTAGCCCCCTGGGTTTCGGGGACCTACAATGAGCAGTTCTTC. Residues: CASSVAPWVSGTYNEQFF.

The chain is built from TRBV5-8 and TRBJ1-1, with D possibly being TRBD1 (6 bases). Germline V gene lookup returns CDR1 SGHTS and CDR2 YDEGEE. Trimming pared 0 bases from V and 5 bases from J, leaving 11 bases between. This CDR3 is 14 amino acids long. In DNA form, the CDR3 reads TGTGCCAGCAGCTTGGATGACAGGAGAACTGAAGCTTTCTTT. Translating gives CASSLDDRRTEAFF.

The V and J genes are TRBV27 and TRBJ1-1; the match to TRBD1 covers 12 bases. The CDR3 sequence is 11 residues long. V shed 6 bases and J 11 bases; nucleotides not matched to a gene: 1. Per the germline V gene, CDR1 is MNHEY and CDR2 is SMNVEV (reference sequence). In DNA, the CDR3 is TGTGCCAGCAGGGGACAGGGGGCGGCTTTCTTT. Its translation: CASRGQGAAFF.

This chain uses TRBV19 with TRBJ2-7, with D possibly matching TRBD1 (6 bases). Germline V gene data show CDR1 as LNHDA and CDR2 as SQIVND (reference sequence). V lost 2 bases to trimming and J lost 5 bases, with 10 bases between them. CDR3 size: 13 residues. CDR3 residues: CASSINREHEQYF. The CDR3, as DNA: TGTGCCAGTAGTATAAACAGGGAACACGAGCAGTACTTC.

This clone has only one observation. The chain is built from TRBV2 and TRBJ2-5, with D uncertain. CDR1 and CDR2 (germline): SNHLY, FYNNEI. The CDR3 runs to 13 residues. V was clipped by 2 bases and J by 7 bases, with 11 bases between them. The CDR3: CASSEYPRGTQYF. As DNA, the CDR3 is TGTGCCAGCAGTGAATACCCAAGAGGGACCCAGTACTTC.

The chain recombines TRBV6-1 with TRBJ2-5; D possibly uses TRBD1 or TRBD2 (5 bases each). The germline CDR1 and CDR2 sequences are MNHNS and SASEGT. This CDR3 contains 13 residues. Deletions cut 6 bases from V and 5 bases from J, with 13 bases between. CDR3 DNA: TGTGCCAGCAGGAGGGGACCTCCGGAGACCCAGTACTTC. It specifies CASRRGPPETQYF.

The rearrangement uses TRBV25-1 and TRBJ2-3; D is unresolved. The CDR3 extends over 16 amino acids. V shed 6 bases and J shed 1 base, with 17 bases lying between them. In germline, CDR1 is MGHDK, CDR2 SYGVNS. The CDR3: CASRDPPSVGTDTQYF. The CDR3 DNA reads as TGTGCCAGCAGGGATCCCCCGAGCGTGGGCACAGATACGCAGTATTTT.

This clone was seen a single time. The chain uses TRBV7-3 and TRBJ1-2; the D gene is possibly TRBD1 (5 bases). CDR1 is SGHTA and CDR2 is FQGTGA in the germline V gene. V lost 3 bases and J 8 bases, leaving 16 bases between the germline ends. This CDR3 contains 14 residues. CDR3 residues: CASSFSPGAGGYTF. For the CDR3, the DNA is TGTGCCAGCAGCTTTTCCCCTGGGGCGGGGGGCTACACCTTC.

The V gene is TRBV25-1, the J gene TRBJ2-5; D is undetermined. Looked up from germline, CDR1 is MGHDK and CDR2 is SYGVNS. CDR3 length: 14 residues. Deletions cut 2 bases from V and 5 bases from J, with 12 bases between. The CDR3, as DNA: TGTGCCAGCAGTGAAACGACCATCCGGGAGACCCAGTACTTC. Protein product: CASSETTIRETQYF. The entire variable domain, with the rest obtained from reference TRBV25-1 and TRBJ2-5, is as follows: EADIYQTPRYLVIGTGKKITLECSQTMGHDKMYWYQQDPGMELHLIHYSYGVNSTEKGDLSSESTVSRIRTEHFPLTLESARPSHTSQYLCASSETTIRETQYFGPGTRLLVL.

V and J are TRBV6-5 and TRBJ2-7, with D perhaps being TRBD1 or TRBD2 (6 bases each). Trimming took off 0 bases at V and 2 bases at J, with 11 bases between the two ends. CDR1 is MNHEY and CDR2 is SVGAGI in the germline V gene. CDR3 length: 15 residues. The CDR3 loop is CASSYSLGGTYEQYF. For the CDR3, the DNA is TGTGCCAGCAGTTACTCCCTAGGGGGGACCTACGAGCAGTACTTC.

The rearrangement links TRBV9 to TRBJ2-7, with 14 positions matching TRBD2. Per germline, CDR1 SGDLS and CDR2 YYNGEE. The V gene end was trimmed by 2 bases and the J gene end by 3 bases; junction bases not matched to a gene: 4. The CDR3 covers 16 residues. CDR3 DNA: TGTGCCAGCAGCGTGGCGGGACTAGCGGGAGTCTACGAGCAGTACTTC. It specifies CASSVAGLAGVYEQYF. The whole variable domain, filled in from reference TRBV9 and TRBJ2-7, reads DSGVTQTPKHLITATGQRVTLRCSPRSGDLSVYWYQQSLDQGLQFLIQYYNGEERAKGNILERFSAQQFPDLHSELNLSSLELGDSALYFCASSVAGLAGVYEQYFGPGTRLTVT.

This chain links TRBV5-4 with TRBJ2-1, with a tentative D call TRBD2 (6 bases). CDR3 length: 16 residues. Germline CDR1 and CDR2: SGHNT and YYREEE (reference sequence). Trimming shortened V by 4 bases and J by 2 bases, and 16 bases separated the two germline ends. The CDR3 is CASSRSLALAYNEQFF. The CDR3 DNA sequence: TGTGCCAGCAGCAGGTCCCTAGCGCTTGCCTACAATGAGCAGTTCTTC.

The chain carries TRBV5-8 and TRBJ2-2, with 11 bases lining up with TRBD2. CDR3 length equals 16 residues. V was clipped by 4 bases and J by 1 base; unmatched bases: 3. Germline V CDR1 and CDR2: SGHTS, YDEGEE. CDR3 residues: CASSHTSGRNTGELFF. The CDR3 coding sequence is TGTGCCAGCAGCCACACTAGCGGGAGGAACACCGGGGAGCTGTTTTTT.

The V gene is TRBV15, the J gene TRBJ2-7; 8 nucleotides agree with TRBD1. Looked up from germline, CDR1 is LNHNV and CDR2 is YYDKDF (reference sequence). J lost 5 bases, V lost 4 bases, and 7 bases had no gene match. CDR3 length equals 14 residues. The CDR3 nucleotides read TGTGCCACCAGCAACCGACAGGGGAGCGACGAGCAGTACTTC. Translation gives CATSNRQGSDEQYF.

J is TRBJ2-7 and V is TRBV29-1; 8 bases map to TRBD2. The V segment lost 4 bases and the J segment 3 bases; nucleotides outside the gene matches: 5. Germline V lookup: CDR1 SQVTM, CDR2 ANQGSEA. The length of the CDR3 is 13 residues. DNA of the CDR3: TGCAGCGTTGTCCTAGCGGGTGTCTACGAGCAGTACTTC. Its translation is CSVVLAGVYEQYF.